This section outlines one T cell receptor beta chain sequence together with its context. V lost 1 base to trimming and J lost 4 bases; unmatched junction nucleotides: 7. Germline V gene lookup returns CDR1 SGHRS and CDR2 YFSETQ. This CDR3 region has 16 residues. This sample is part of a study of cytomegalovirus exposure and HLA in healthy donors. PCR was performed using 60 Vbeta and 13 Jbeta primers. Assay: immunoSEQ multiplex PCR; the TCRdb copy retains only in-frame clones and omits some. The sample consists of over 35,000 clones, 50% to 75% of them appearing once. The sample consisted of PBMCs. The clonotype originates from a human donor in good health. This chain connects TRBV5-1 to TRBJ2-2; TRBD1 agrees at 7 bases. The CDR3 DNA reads TGCGCCAGCAGCTTGCTGGGGACAGTGGGCACCGGGGAGCTGTTTTTT. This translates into CASSLLGTVGTGELFF.